The 17 T cell receptor beta chains reported below all come from one sample, sequenced in a study of T cell repertoires in cytomegalovirus infection. MiXCR, run by TCRdb on the reads, gives a single entry per CDR3 protein. This repertoire shows approximately 340,000 distinct CDR3 sequences, roughly 29% found once; its top ten account for approximately 20%. No antigen has been assigned to these receptors. The source material was cultured PBMCs, sampled from culture after CMV antigen stimulation. These receptors were taken from a human donor in good health (CMV status not recorded). Some clones in this sample may be carry-over from other donors' samples.

The J gene is TRBJ2-5, the V gene TRBV2; the match to TRBD2 covers 10 bases. V trimming: 7 bases; J trimming: 5 bases; junction bases outside the gene matches: 13. In germline, CDR1 is SNHLY, CDR2 FYNNEI. The CDR3 covers 16 residues. The CDR3 region is CASTPLSGGAEETQYF. The CDR3 bases are TGTGCCAGCACCCCCCTGAGCGGGGGGGCCGAGGAGACCCAGTACTTC.

This sequence joins TRBV7-9 and TRBJ2-1; 13 bases are a match to TRBD2. Germline loops: CDR1 SEHNR, CDR2 FQNEAQ (reference sequence). CDR3 length equals 13 residues. Losses at the gene ends were 11 bases for V and 6 bases for J; bases not matched to a gene: 4. The CDR3 DNA reads TGTGCCGCGGGACTAGCGGGGCTCAATGAGCAGTTCTTC. Its protein is CAAGLAGLNEQFF.

In regard to this clonotype: At one boundary the junction diverges from the germline segment, which might be a read error. The V call is TRBV5-1, the J call TRBJ2-3, with D maybe TRBD2 (6 bases). The CDR3 is 13 residues long. Germline CDR1 SGHRS, CDR2 YFSETQ. The DNA of the CDR3 is TGCGCCAGCACCTTGGTTTCGGGAGCTACGCAGTATTTT. It encodes CASTLVSGATQYF.

The chain carries TRBV12-3 or TRBV12-4 and TRBJ1-1; a possible D gene is TRBD1 (5 bases). The CDR3 length is 13 residues. V was pared by 5 bases and J by 4 bases, with 11 bases between. CDR3 sequence reads: CASSVRAATEAFF. The CDR3 DNA follows: TGTGCCAGCAGTGTCAGGGCAGCCACTGAAGCTTTCTTT.

V gene TRBV10-3 combines with J gene TRBJ2-7, with 10 bases fitting TRBD2. CDR1 ENHRY and CDR2 SYGVKD come from the germline V gene. There are 17 residues in the CDR3. The junction had 8 bases not matched to a gene; V was cut back by 3 bases and J by 0 bases. CDR3 in DNA: TGTGCCATCAGTGATTCCGGGACTAGCGAGAGCTCCTACGAGCAGTACTTC. Amino acids: CAISDSGTSESSYEQYF.

At least ten counts were recorded for this clonotype. This chain uses TRBV7-3 with TRBJ2-1; TRBD2 aligns across 11 bases. This CDR3 is built from 18 residues. Germline loops: CDR1 SGHTA, CDR2 FQGTGA. The ends lost 0 bases at V and 1 base at J; junction bases unmatched: 5. The CDR3: CASSLTKRLAGSYNEQFF. CDR3 DNA: TGTGCCAGCAGCTTAACAAAGAGACTAGCGGGATCCTACAATGAGCAGTTCTTC.

V usage is TRBV7-3 and J usage is TRBJ1-6; no clear D gene. The V end was cut by 2 bases, the J end by 11 bases, with 10 bases between. Germline lookup yields CDR1 SGHTA and CDR2 FQGTGA. The CDR3 spans 13 residues. The CDR3 coding sequence is TGTGCCAGCAGCTTATTGGGCAAGCCACCCCTCCACTTT. Translated: CASSLLGKPPLHF.

The sample holds a few counts of this clonotype. The rearrangement uses TRBV25-1 and TRBJ2-7; TRBD1 matches 9 bases. The CDR3 contains 16 residues. Trimming removed 4 bases from V and 2 bases from J; junction bases left unmatched: 9. Germline V gene sequence: CDR1 MGHDK, CDR2 SYGVNS. The CDR3 sequence: CASSGIQGAQAYEQYF. CDR3 sequence (DNA): TGTGCCAGCAGTGGAATACAGGGGGCGCAAGCCTACGAGCAGTACTTC.

The CDR3 loop reads CSARDGVLGSYNEQFF. The CDR3 coding sequence is TGCAGTGCTAGAGATGGTGTCTTAGGGTCTTACAATGAGCAGTTCTTC. The rearrangement links TRBV20-1 to TRBJ2-1; D gene ambiguous. The V and J ends lost 0 bases and 4 bases respectively, with 16 bases between them. Germline V gives CDR1 DFQATT, CDR2 SNEGSKA (reference sequence). This CDR3 contains 16 residues.

There are a few counts of this clonotype. V is TRBV7-3 and J is TRBJ2-7, with 7 bases lining up with TRBD2. Germline CDR1 SGHTA, CDR2 FQGTGA. Unmatched junction bases numbered 4, after V lost 2 bases and J lost 0 bases. The CDR3 length is 15 residues. CDR3 amino acids: CASSLERDPSYEQYF. The CDR3 DNA is TGTGCCAGCAGCTTAGAGCGGGACCCCTCCTACGAGCAGTACTTC.

In its sample, this clonotype was seen a few times. The chain carries TRBV28 and TRBJ1-1; D is ambiguous. V was cut by 5 bases and J by 6 bases, with 16 bases left in between. Germline-derived CDR1 and CDR2 are MDHEN and SYDVKM. There are 14 residues in the CDR3. The chain's CDR3 is CASSLLPGPPEAFF. As DNA, the CDR3 is TGTGCCAGCAGTCTTCTCCCGGGCCCCCCTGAAGCTTTCTTT.

This clonotype was found a few times. The rearrangement joins TRBV7-9 to TRBJ2-7; a weak D match, TRBD2 (5 bases). V was shortened by 2 bases and J by 11 bases, with 10 bases between the two germline ends. CDR3 length: 11 residues. Germline CDR1 reads SEHNR; CDR2 reads FQNEAQ (reference sequence). CDR3 protein: CASSLRGMKYF. The CDR3 bases are TGTGCCAGCAGCTTAAGAGGGATGAAGTACTTC.

This clonotype showed up many times. The genes are TRBV7-6 and TRBJ2-3, with D unresolved. The CDR3 totals 12 residues. V was trimmed by 4 bases and J by 5 bases, leaving 7 bases between them. Germline loops: CDR1 SGHVS, CDR2 FNYEAQ. DNA for the CDR3: TGTGCCAGCAGCTCGCCTGAAGATACGCAGTATTTT. It specifies CASSSPEDTQYF.

The V gene is TRBV20-1, the J gene TRBJ2-1; 7 positions match TRBD2. CDR1 is DFQATT and CDR2 is SNEGSKA in the germline V gene (reference sequence). CDR3 length: 16 amino acids. J lost 5 bases, V lost 0 bases, and 10 bases had no gene match. This CDR3 is CSARDPGLAENNEQFF. DNA of the CDR3: TGCAGTGCTAGAGACCCAGGGCTAGCGGAGAACAATGAGCAGTTCTTC.

This clonotype showed up just a few times. This rearrangement joins TRBV4-1 to TRBJ2-3, with D uncertain. V shed 1 base and J shed 7 bases, with 3 bases lying between them. The CDR3 is made up of 11 amino acids. Per germline, CDR1 MGHRA and CDR2 YSYEKL. For the CDR3, the DNA is TGCGCCAGCAGCCAAGCCCATACGCAGTATTTT. Its protein is CASSQAHTQYF.

The CDR3 sequence: CATDGRGDTEAFF. DNA of the CDR3: TGTGCCACCGACGGTCGGGGTGACACTGAAGCTTTCTTT. The chain is built from TRBV7-9 and TRBJ1-1, with D hard to call. Germline V gene lookup returns CDR1 SEHNR and CDR2 FQNEAQ (reference sequence). Trimming removed 10 bases at V and 3 bases at J, with 15 bases between. There are 13 residues in the CDR3.

This clonotype was counted a single time. The rearrangement uses TRBV12-3 or TRBV12-4 and TRBJ1-1; D is undetermined. V was pared by 1 base and J by 8 bases, with 8 bases between. The CDR3 extends over 12 amino acids. This CDR3 is CASSLGLAEAFF. The CDR3 DNA reads TGTGCCAGCAGTTTAGGCCTAGCCGAAGCTTTCTTT.